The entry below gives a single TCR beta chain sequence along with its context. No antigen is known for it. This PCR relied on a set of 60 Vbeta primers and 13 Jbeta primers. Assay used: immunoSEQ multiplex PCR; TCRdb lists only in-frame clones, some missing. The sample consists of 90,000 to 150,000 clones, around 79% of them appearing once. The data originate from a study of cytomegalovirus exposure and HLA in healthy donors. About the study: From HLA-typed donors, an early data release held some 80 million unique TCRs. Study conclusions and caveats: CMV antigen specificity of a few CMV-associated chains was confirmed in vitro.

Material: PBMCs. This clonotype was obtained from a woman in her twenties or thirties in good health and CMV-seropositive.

Here the CDR3 reads CAISEGAGGSYEQYF. The CDR3 bases are TGTGCCATCAGTGAGGGAGCGGGGGGTTCCTACGAGCAGTACTTC. The chain has TRBV10-3 and TRBJ2-7, with 9 bases lining up with TRBD2. The CDR3 sequence is 15 residues long. Per the germline V gene, CDR1 is ENHRY and CDR2 is SYGVKD. V lost 2 bases and J lost 1; bases outside the gene matches: 3.